The 3 T cell receptor beta chains presented below share a single source sample, sequenced in a study of CD8 T cells in Susac syndrome (dated by TCRdb to the late 2010s). The library came from the immunoSEQ multiplex PCR assay. RNA was extracted using the RNeasy kit, and roughly 0.45 to 1 microgram was reverse transcribed with random hexamers. TCRdb cleaned the public reads at Q25 with fastp, built clones with MiXCR and kept in-frame beta chains. Identical CDR3 protein sequences are pooled into one entry, listed with their most common genes and DNA. The sample table records 400,000 or so distinct CDR3 sequences; more than 80% of these occur just once. Approximately 0.12% of the sample is taken by the ten largest. Input material: CD8+ T cells from PBMCs. These receptors came from a human donor with multiple sclerosis.

Here the CDR3 reads CASSYSGRWYEQFF. CDR3 nucleotide sequence: TGTGCCAGCAGTTACAGCGGGAGGTGGTATGAGCAGTTCTTC. The chain is built from TRBV6-5 and TRBJ2-1, with 9 bases fitting TRBD2. Germline CDR1 is MNHEY and CDR2 is SVGAGI. The ends lost 2 bases at V and 8 bases at J; junction bases unmatched: 4. This CDR3 has 14 residues.

This chain links TRBV14 with TRBJ1-2; D unclear. The CDR3 length is 13 residues. Between the trimmed V and J ends, which lost 1 base and 7 bases, there was a span of 10 bases. Germline values: CDR1 SGHDN, CDR2 FVKESK. CDR3 loop: CASSQVTDGGYTF. The CDR3 bases are TGTGCCAGCAGCCAAGTGACCGACGGTGGCTACACCTTC.

V gene TRBV2 combines with J gene TRBJ2-4; tentative D call: TRBD1 (6 bases). This CDR3 spans 17 amino acids. V was shortened by 7 bases and J by 2 bases, with 21 bases between the two germline ends. Germline CDR1 reads SNHLY; CDR2 reads FYNNEI. CDR3 amino acids: CASKGRERGFSKNIQYF. DNA of the CDR3: TGTGCCAGCAAAGGAAGGGAGAGGGGGTTTTCCAAAAACATTCAGTACTTC.